These T cell receptor beta chains were read from a single sample in a study of cytomegalovirus exposure and HLA in healthy donors. TCRdb's copy holds only in-frame clones and misses some; the assay was immunoSEQ multiplex PCR. Among around 130,000 clones, 75% to 85% were seen once, and the ten largest hold less than 1.5%. The material sequenced was PBMCs. These receptors came from a girl aged 2 to 10 in good health and CMV-seronegative. CDR3s leave out the opening cysteine and the closing phenylalanine or tryptophan.

>TRBV7-2|TRBJ2-1
ASSLGPSGRGDEQF
>TRBV27|TRBJ2-1
ASSLGSLAGSYNEQF
>TRBV2|TRBJ2-2
ARESTGNTGELF
>TRBV13|TRBJ2-7
ASSPRGQGLYEQY
>TRBV10-2|TRBJ2-3
ASRTSGVTDTQY
>TRBV4-2|TRBJ2-7
ASSQPERGYQY
>TRBV10-2|TRBJ2-7
ASSEDRSSYEQY
>TRBV9|TRBJ1-1
ASSVGDYTEAF
>TRBV5-1|TRBJ2-5
ASTTILSGRWETQY
>TRBV7-8|TRBJ2-7
ASSLEGTVYEQY
>TRBV10-3|TRBJ2-7
AISGNRGHLPGEQY
>TRBV19|TRBJ2-2
ASSMGPSGGNTGELF
>TRBV28|TRBJ1-5
ASSLGRGWMGNQPQH
>TRBV28|TRBJ2-3
ASSGGRIFTDTQY
>TRBV30|TRBJ2-3
ASTFRRTSTDTQY
>TRBV5-4|TRBJ2-5
ASSLEAGREETQY
>TRBV7-9|TRBJ2-5
SSSMRRDRGLKTQY
>TRBV13|TRBJ2-3
ASSLSKETDPSTDTQY
>TRBV30|TRBJ2-7
AWTRDSYYEQY
>TRBV30|TRBJ2-7
AWTRRRGQTSEQY
>TRBV5-1|TRBJ1-1
ASRNTGQGLGF
>TRBV12-5|TRBJ2-1
ASGLVRETIRSSYNEQF
>TRBV5-1|TRBJ2-3
ASSEGTSSSTDTQY
>TRBV6-1|TRBJ1-2
ASSENYPGQNYGYT
>TRBV6-1|TRBJ1-1
ASSGEMNTEAF
>TRBV9|TRBJ1-2
ASSVAPSAPNYGYT
>TRBV19|TRBJ1-5
ASSFSGVQQPQH
>TRBV11-2|TRBJ1-6
ASSLTGTSYNSPLH
>TRBV25-1|TRBJ2-7
ASSETWGLYEQY
>TRBV6-5|TRBJ2-2
ASRGTSSGGELF
>TRBV2|TRBJ1-1
ASCFGGRGANTEAF
>TRBV5-6|TRBJ1-6
ASSPRRGNSPLH
>TRBV14|TRBJ1-2
ASSPEGWIYGYT
>TRBV6-1|TRBJ2-1
ASSEVPGGILHEQF
>TRBV9|TRBJ2-7
ASSAAGGSYEQY
>TRBV6-5|TRBJ1-4
ASRKPGVEEKLF
>TRBV6-6|TRBJ1-5
ASTIQGSNQPQH
>TRBV30|TRBJ1-3
AWSRQGSGNTIY
>TRBV6-6|TRBJ2-7
ASSYQGQGVYEQY
>TRBV19|TRBJ2-2
ASSEASTGELF
>TRBV19|TRBJ2-5
ASSTLAGGQETQY
>TRBV19|TRBJ2-1
ASGTSGIYNEQF
>TRBV7-9|TRBJ2-7
ASSPSAGSGTFTYEQY
>TRBV30|TRBJ2-1
AWSVGVLAGGTHEQF
>TRBV7-6|TRBJ1-3
ASSVPRDRVVRTTAGNTIY
>TRBV6-1|TRBJ2-1
ASRSGASGTNEQF
>TRBV25-1|TRBJ2-5
ASTRGQGTKETQY
>TRBV21-1|TRBJ2-5
ASSNGQGRETQY
>TRBV6-1|TRBJ1-4
ASSEASRMTTNEKLF
>TRBV4-1|TRBJ2-5
ASSQVRVSGGTQY
>TRBV7-9|TRBJ1-2
ASSLQGSGYGYT
>TRBV2|TRBJ1-2
ASSVRGELDGYT
>TRBV4-3|TRBJ2-5
ASSQDYGRGGETQY
>TRBV9|TRBJ2-1
ASSVGGAANNEQF
>TRBV14|TRBJ1-2
ASSQAGTGNRGYT
>TRBV27|TRBJ1-1
ASSNPLPAPLGDTEAF